Sequencing of this TCR beta chain was carried out in a study of response to subunit inactivated influenza vaccine. TCRdb re-analysed the RT-PCR reads in MiXCR, keeping a single row per CDR3 protein. The sample includes 490,000 or so distinct CDR3 sequences, less than 10% of them seen just once. CDR1 LGHNA and CDR2 YNFKEQ come from the germline V gene. V was shortened by 3 bases and J by 2 bases, with 23 bases between the two germline ends. The CDR3 spans 18 residues. Regarding the study as a whole: It was the authors' suggestion that each seasonal influenza vaccination recruits few new T cells.

This clonotype has a handful of counts. Its antigen is undetermined. The source is a man aged 50-75 years who received an inactivated influenza vaccine. The chain couples TRBV4-2 to TRBJ2-7, with D tentatively TRBD2 (7 bases). The sequenced sample was PBMCs from blood, obtained around 25 months after vaccination. The CDR3 is CASSHAGASTTRPYEQYF. The CDR3 coding sequence is TGTGCCAGCAGCCACGCGGGGGCGTCGACCACAAGGCCCTACGAGCAGTACTTC.